The 19 T cell receptor beta chains below were found in one sample sequenced in a study of cytomegalovirus exposure and HLA in healthy donors. Assay: immunoSEQ multiplex PCR; the TCRdb copy retains only in-frame clones and omits some. The top ten clones hold 0.92% of a sample with hundreds of thousands of clones, approximately 88% of them seen once. Sequenced material: PBMCs. These receptors came from a woman aged 18-30 years in good health and CMV-seronegative.

The chain links TRBV13 to TRBJ2-3; the match to TRBD2 covers 12 bases. The germline gives CDR1 PRHDT, CDR2 FYEKMQ (reference sequence). The trim removed 10 bases at V and 4 bases at J, leaving 12 bases unmatched. This CDR3 contains 16 residues. For the CDR3, the DNA is TGTGCCACCCCTGCTAGCGGGAGGGGGTGGGCAGATACGCAGTATTTT. It codes for CATPASGRGWADTQYF.

The chain is built from TRBV27 and TRBJ2-5; 9 nucleotides match TRBD1. The CDR3 spans 14 residues. V trimming: 6 bases; J trimming: 4 bases; junction bases outside the gene matches: 6. The germline gives CDR1 MNHEY, CDR2 SMNVEV (reference sequence). CDR3 in amino acids: CASSRTGARETQYF. The CDR3 nucleotides read TGTGCCAGCAGCAGGACAGGGGCAAGAGAGACCCAGTACTTC.

This clone was counted many times. This chain connects TRBV6-1 to TRBJ1-5, with D possibly matching TRBD1 (6 bases). CDR3 length: 15 residues. Germline loops: CDR1 MNHNS, CDR2 SASEGT. Trimming stripped 2 bases from V and 4 bases from J, with 12 bases between. The CDR3 DNA reads as TGTGCCAGCAGTGAATCGACAGGCGGTAATCAGCCCCAGCATTTT. Translated: CASSESTGGNQPQHF.

This sequence joins TRBV27 and TRBJ2-1; D is undetermined. In germline, CDR1 is MNHEY, CDR2 SMNVEV (reference sequence). V shed 0 bases and J shed 9 bases, with 15 bases lying between them. The CDR3 runs 15 residues. In DNA, the CDR3 is TGTGCCAGCAGTTTATCCGCCCTAGTAATCGCTGAGCAGTTCTTC. Translated, it gives CASSLSALVIAEQFF.

CDR3 residues: CAISESPWGQGGNTIYF. The CDR3 coding sequence is TGTGCCATCAGTGAGTCCCCGTGGGGACAGGGGGGAAACACCATATATTTT. The chain has TRBV10-3 and TRBJ1-3; 10 bases line up with TRBD1. V lost 0 bases to trimming and J lost 4 bases; unmatched junction nucleotides: 6. CDR1 and CDR2 from the germline V gene are ENHRY and SYGVKD. This CDR3 region has 17 residues.

The V call is TRBV9, the J call TRBJ2-3; TRBD1 matches at 8 bases. The CDR3 totals 16 residues. V lost 2 bases and J lost 1; bases outside the gene matches: 6. Germline V lookup: CDR1 SGDLS, CDR2 YYNGEE. The CDR3 sequence is CASSVTPGQGTDTQYF. For the CDR3, the DNA is TGTGCCAGCAGCGTGACACCGGGACAGGGCACAGATACGCAGTATTTT.

This rearrangement joins TRBV30 to TRBJ1-5; D call uncertain. V was pared by 0 bases and J by 1 base, with 4 bases between. This CDR3 region has 13 residues. Germline V CDR1 and CDR2: GTSNPN, SVGIG (reference sequence). The CDR3 sequence is CAWSVRSNQPQHF. CDR3 nucleotides: TGTGCCTGGAGTGTACGGAGCAATCAGCCCCAGCATTTT. Combining the CDR3 with reference TRBV30 and TRBJ1-5 gives the whole variable domain SQTIHQWPATLVQPVGSPLSLECTVEGTSNPNLYWYRQAAGRGLQLLFYSVGIGQISSEVPQNLSASRPQDRQFILSSKKLLLSDSGFYLCAWSVRSNQPQHFGDGTRLSIL.

The chain joins TRBV15 to TRBJ1-1; D may be TRBD1 (6 bases). Per germline, CDR1 LNHNV and CDR2 YYDKDF (reference sequence). The CDR3 has 17 amino acids. The germline V and J ends were trimmed by 3 bases and 4 bases, with 21 bases remaining between them. CDR3 nucleotides: TGTGCCACCAGCAGCGGTGCGGTGGTGCGAGGGGGCACTGAAGCTTTCTTT. Amino acid sequence: CATSSGAVVRGGTEAFF.

The chain has TRBV4-1 and TRBJ2-2; the match to TRBD2 covers 7 bases. Germline CDR1 reads MGHRA; CDR2 reads YSYEKL. CDR3 size: 16 residues. The J segment lost 0 bases and the V segment lost 1 base, leaving 2 bases of the junction unmatched. The CDR3 here is CASSQAGGTNTGELFF. CDR3 coding DNA: TGCGCCAGCAGCCAAGCCGGGGGGACGAACACCGGGGAGCTGTTTTTT.

This clone was detected only once. This rearrangement joins TRBV4-1 to TRBJ1-4; possibly TRBD1 for D (5 bases). The length of the CDR3 is 16 residues. Deletions cut 1 base from V and 0 bases from J, with 9 bases between. The germline CDR1 and CDR2 sequences are MGHRA and YSYEKL. The CDR3 DNA sequence: TGCGCCAGCAGCCAAGGGCCGACAGCAACTAATGAAAAACTGTTTTTT. Amino acid sequence: CASSQGPTATNEKLFF.

This clone has only one observation. V usage is TRBV28 and J usage is TRBJ1-1, with D unresolved. Trimming took 3 bases from V and 4 from J, leaving 12 bases between them. This CDR3 has 14 residues. CDR1 MDHEN and CDR2 SYDVKM come from the germline V gene. The CDR3 bases are TGTGCCAGCAGTTTTGTCACCCGGGGCACTGAAGCTTTCTTT. Encoded protein: CASSFVTRGTEAFF.

This chain joins TRBV28 and TRBJ2-7; 9 bases match TRBD2. Germline V gene sequence: CDR1 MDHEN, CDR2 SYDVKM. CDR3 size: 15 residues. The trim removed 4 bases at V and 7 bases at J, leaving 11 bases unmatched. CDR3 residues: CASSSSLAGRREQYF. CDR3 nucleotide sequence: TGTGCCAGCAGTTCGAGTCTAGCGGGACGTAGGGAGCAGTACTTC.

The V and J genes are TRBV6-1 and TRBJ1-1; tentative D call: TRBD1 (5 bases). CDR3 length: 15 amino acids. V was pared by 3 bases and J by 4 bases, with 15 bases between. In germline, CDR1 is MNHNS, CDR2 SASEGT. As DNA, the CDR3 is TGTGCCAGCAGTGAGGCAGGGACTGTAGTCACTGAAGCTTTCTTT. Its translation is CASSEAGTVVTEAFF.

The rearrangement links TRBV5-1 to TRBJ2-3; D is undetermined. The germline V gene encodes CDR1 SGHRS and CDR2 YFSETQ. Trimming cost V 0 bases and J 2 bases, with 10 bases left between them. The CDR3 totals 15 residues. CDR3 in amino acids: CASSLATSNTDTQYF. The CDR3 DNA reads as TGCGCCAGCAGCTTGGCCACTTCTAACACAGATACGCAGTATTTT.

The chain couples TRBV25-1 to TRBJ1-5; D is ambiguous. The CDR3 is made up of 14 amino acids. Trimming pared 9 bases from V and 3 bases from J, leaving 15 bases between. From germline, CDR1 is MGHDK and CDR2 SYGVNS. This chain's CDR3 is CASRETGYNQPQHF. The CDR3 region has the DNA TGTGCCAGTCGGGAAACGGGGTACAATCAGCCCCAGCATTTT.

This clone was detected once. The gene calls are TRBV28 and TRBJ1-2; TRBD1 matches 9 bases. Looked up from germline, CDR1 is MDHEN and CDR2 is SYDVKM. CDR3 size: 14 residues. With V trimmed by 5 bases and J by 8 bases, 9 bases remained unmatched. The CDR3 DNA sequence: TGTGCCAGCAGTAAACAGGGGGCGAGGGAGGGCTACACCTTC. Translating gives CASSKQGAREGYTF.

This chain joins TRBV25-1 and TRBJ2-5; TRBD1 might be the D (6 bases). This CDR3 has 14 residues. Germline assignment: CDR1 MGHDK and CDR2 SYGVNS. The V end lost 5 bases, the J end lost 5 bases, and 15 bases lay between the germline ends. CDR3 region: CASSRIQGHETQYF. The CDR3 DNA is TGTGCCAGCAGTCGTATACAGGGCCACGAGACCCAGTACTTC.

The CDR3 sequence: CASSRTGVISYEQYF. CDR3 coding DNA: TGTGCCAGTAGCCGGACAGGGGTCATCTCCTACGAGCAGTACTTC. The chain has TRBV19 and TRBJ2-7; TRBD1 matches 9 bases. Germline V gene lookup returns CDR1 LNHDA and CDR2 SQIVND (reference sequence). The ends lost 6 bases at V and 0 bases at J; junction bases unmatched: 6. The CDR3 runs 15 residues.

V usage is TRBV9 and J usage is TRBJ1-5; 9 positions match TRBD1. The germline gives CDR1 SGDLS, CDR2 YYNGEE. V trimming: 4 bases; J trimming: 2 bases; junction bases outside the gene matches: 4. The CDR3 length is 15 residues. This CDR3 is CASSPTGGGNQPQHF. DNA for the CDR3: TGTGCCAGCAGCCCGACAGGGGGTGGCAATCAGCCCCAGCATTTT.